The next 23 T cell receptor beta chains were all read from a single sample in a study of blood T cell repertoires in COVID-19. Assay: immunoSEQ multiplex PCR; the TCRdb copy retains only in-frame clones and omits some. The sample holds over 200,000 clones, about 94% seen once. The sequenced sample consisted of peripheral blood. These receptors all come from a man aged 60 to 69 with COVID-19, enrolled during active disease.

This chain connects TRBV18 to TRBJ2-7; tentative D call: TRBD1 (5 bases). The germline V and J ends were trimmed by 4 bases and 5 bases, with 21 bases remaining between them. Germline V gene lookup returns CDR1 KGHSH and CDR2 LQKENI. The CDR3 is 16 amino acids. Here the CDR3 DNA reads TGTGCCAGCTCACTCCTCGTCAGGGTCCAAAAGAACGAGCAGTACTTC. Translated, it gives CASSLLVRVQKNEQYF.

This clone has only one observation. J is TRBJ1-2 and V is TRBV7-2; the D is unclear. Germline assignment: CDR1 SGHTA and CDR2 FQGNSA. Trimming took off 4 bases at V and 3 bases at J, with 6 bases between the two ends. The CDR3 is made up of 12 amino acids. The CDR3 loop reads CASSSGYYGYTF. CDR3 DNA: TGTGCCAGCAGCTCGGGATACTATGGCTACACCTTC.

V is TRBV28 and J is TRBJ2-6; 12 bases are a match to TRBD2. The length of the CDR3 is 19 residues. J lost 1 base, V lost 5 bases, and 9 bases had no gene match. CDR1 MDHEN and CDR2 SYDVKM come from the germline V gene. The CDR3, as DNA: TGTGCCAGCAGTCTAGCGGGAGGGACGGTCCCATCTGGGGCCAACGTCCTGACTTTC. It is translated as CASSLAGGTVPSGANVLTF.

The rearrangement joins TRBV5-1 to TRBJ1-6; D is ambiguous. The CDR3 extends over 12 amino acids. V lost 4 bases, J lost 5 bases, and 4 bases lay in between. Germline CDR1 is SGHRS and CDR2 is YFSETQ. CDR3 sequence: CASSGHNSPLHF. The CDR3 DNA reads TGCGCCAGCAGCGGCCATAATTCACCCCTCCACTTT.

This chain uses TRBV3-1 (or the pseudogene TRBV3-2) with TRBJ2-7; 7 bases map to TRBD1. V trimming: 4 bases; J trimming: 2 bases; junction bases outside the gene matches: 8. The CDR3 spans 15 residues. Germline loops: CDR1 LGHDT, CDR2 YNNKEL (reference sequence). CDR3 bases: TGTGCCAGCAGCCCTACCGAGCAGGGGGCCTACGAGCAGTACTTC. It translates to CASSPTEQGAYEQYF.

The V gene is TRBV3-1 (or the pseudogene TRBV3-2), the J gene TRBJ1-1, with D perhaps TRBD1 (6 bases). CDR1 is LGHDT, CDR2 YNNKEL, per germline (reference sequence). V gave up 0 bases and J gave up 8 bases, with 10 bases separating them. The CDR3 is made up of 13 amino acids. The chain's CDR3 is CASSQEQGREAFF. Here the CDR3 DNA reads TGTGCCAGCAGCCAAGAACAGGGTCGGGAAGCTTTCTTT.

This clone came up a few times. The rearrangement uses TRBV7-2 and TRBJ2-1; 10 positions match TRBD2. V trimming: 2 bases; J trimming: 6 bases; junction bases outside the gene matches: 4. Germline V gene sequence: CDR1 SGHTA, CDR2 FQGNSA. This CDR3 comprises 15 residues. The CDR3 sequence: CASSLSKRGGNEQFF. The DNA of the CDR3 is TGTGCCAGCAGCTTATCCAAGCGGGGGGGCAATGAGCAGTTCTTC.

This clone was counted once. The gene calls are TRBV18 and TRBJ1-6; TRBD1 matches 11 bases. The germline V gene has CDR1 KGHSH and CDR2 LQKENI. V was pared by 6 bases and J by 7 bases, with 8 bases of the junction left unmatched. The CDR3 is made up of 16 amino acids. The CDR3, as DNA: TGTGCCAGCTCTCAGAATGGACAGGGGGCCAATTCACCCCTCCACTTT. Translating it yields CASSQNGQGANSPLHF.

This sequence joins TRBV3-1 (or the pseudogene TRBV3-2) and TRBJ2-7; the match to TRBD1 covers 7 bases. Germline CDR1 reads LGHDT; CDR2 reads YNNKEL (reference sequence). The CDR3 consists of 14 residues. With V trimmed by 4 bases and J by 2 bases, 5 bases remained unmatched. This CDR3 reads CASSLTGNPYEQYF. The DNA of the CDR3 is TGTGCCAGCAGCCTGACAGGGAACCCCTACGAGCAGTACTTC.

J is TRBJ1-5 and V is TRBV11-3; TRBD1 is a possible D gene (5 bases). Trimming shortened V by 1 base and J by 2 bases, and 12 bases separated the two germline ends. Germline lookup yields CDR1 SGHNT and CDR2 YENEEA. This CDR3 has 16 amino acids. The CDR3 DNA reads as TGTGCCAGCAGCTTAGTCCGGGGGGGGTGCAATCAGCCCCAGCATTTT. This translates into CASSLVRGGCNQPQHF.

This clone was detected once. The chain links TRBV6-1 to TRBJ2-3; TRBD2 matches 7 bases. The CDR3 has 17 residues. The trim removed 1 base at V and 3 bases at J, leaving 10 bases unmatched. Germline CDR1 is MNHNS and CDR2 is SASEGT. CDR3 amino acids: CASSEVSSGRSTDTQYF. CDR3 nucleotides: TGTGCCAGCAGTGAAGTCTCTAGCGGTCGAAGTACAGATACGCAGTATTTT.

The rearrangement uses TRBV23-1 and TRBJ1-1, with a weak D call TRBD1 (5 bases). TRBV23-1 is an ORF, with its function uncertain. Trimming pared 1 base from V and 1 base from J, leaving 22 bases between. The CDR3 consists of 19 residues. DNA for the CDR3: TGCGCCAGCAGTCAATTAGATGGCGTGGCAGGGCACGAGAACACTGAAGCTTTCTTT. It yields the protein CASSQLDGVAGHENTEAFF.

The V gene is TRBV7-2, the J gene TRBJ2-1; 11 bases match TRBD2. Trimming cost V 5 bases and J 5 bases; bases outside gene matches: 11. Germline V lookup: CDR1 SGHTA, CDR2 FQGNSA. The CDR3 consists of 17 residues. The CDR3 sequence: CASSPSLAGGPNNEQFF. CDR3 sequence (DNA): TGTGCCAGCAGCCCCTCTTTAGCGGGAGGGCCTAACAATGAGCAGTTCTTC.

The chain has TRBV7-2 and TRBJ2-1, with 14 bases fitting TRBD2. Germline trimming cut 5 bases from V and 7 bases from J; bases unmatched to any gene: 10. CDR3 length: 17 amino acids. Per the germline V gene, CDR1 is SGHTA and CDR2 is FQGNSA. CDR3 sequence: CASSPPGLAGARNEQFF. CDR3 sequence (DNA): TGTGCCAGCAGCCCCCCGGGACTAGCGGGGGCTCGAAATGAGCAGTTCTTC.

V usage is TRBV30 and J usage is TRBJ1-1; D is ambiguous. The V gene's germline CDR1 is GTSNPN and CDR2 SVGIG (reference sequence). V lost 0 bases to trimming and J lost 2 bases, with 13 bases between them. The CDR3 runs 15 residues. CDR3 residues: CAWSVEDLLNTEAFF. The CDR3 DNA reads TGTGCCTGGAGTGTCGAAGACCTACTAAACACTGAAGCTTTCTTT. The full variable domain, rest sourced from reference TRBV30 and TRBJ1-1, is SQTIHQWPATLVQPVGSPLSLECTVEGTSNPNLYWYRQAAGRGLQLLFYSVGIGQISSEVPQNLSASRPQDRQFILSSKKLLLSDSGFYLCAWSVEDLLNTEAFFGQGTRLTVV.

The chain uses TRBV4-2 and TRBJ2-7, with D tentatively TRBD2 (6 bases). Germline values: CDR1 LGHNA, CDR2 YNFKEQ. The V end was cut by 0 bases, the J end by 2 bases, with 14 bases between. There are 16 residues in the CDR3. The CDR3 coding sequence is TGTGCCAGCAGCCAAGAGGTGCGGGGAGCCACCTACGAGCAGTACTTC. It yields the protein CASSQEVRGATYEQYF.

The chain couples TRBV6-7 to TRBJ2-7; TRBD1 matches 10 bases. TRBV6-7 is labeled an ORF, and its function is uncertain. Trimming took 4 bases from V and 6 from J; bases not matched to a gene: 9. This CDR3 comprises 15 residues. The chain's CDR3 is CASSFNPGTGVEQYF. The CDR3 bases are TGTGCCAGCAGTTTCAACCCCGGGACAGGGGTCGAGCAGTACTTC.

The chain joins TRBV5-4 to TRBJ2-1; the match to TRBD2 covers 10 bases. The germline gives CDR1 SGHNT, CDR2 YYREEE (reference sequence). The CDR3 has 17 amino acids. The V and J ends lost 0 bases and 2 bases, in that order; junction bases with no gene match: 5. The CDR3 here is CASSLGGGTSAYNEQFF. CDR3 nucleotides: TGTGCCAGCAGCTTGGGGGGTGGGACTAGCGCCTACAATGAGCAGTTCTTC.

The V call is TRBV18, the J call TRBJ2-7, with 9 nucleotides matching TRBD1. Germline trimming cut 6 bases from V and 4 bases from J; bases unmatched to any gene: 16. The germline V gene has CDR1 KGHSH and CDR2 LQKENI. CDR3 length equals 17 residues. CDR3 in amino acids: CASSSLLRGQGIYEQYF. CDR3 DNA: TGTGCCAGCTCTTCCCTTTTGAGAGGACAGGGGATTTACGAGCAGTACTTC.

The V and J genes are TRBV5-1 and TRBJ1-5; D unresolved. Between the trimmed V and J ends, which lost 0 bases and 7 bases, there was a span of 8 bases. The CDR3 is 13 amino acids. CDR1 is SGHRS, CDR2 YFSETQ, per germline. CDR3 loop: CASSLVSGQPQHF. CDR3 sequence (DNA): TGCGCCAGCAGCTTGGTGTCGGGGCAGCCCCAGCATTTT.

The rearrangement joins TRBV5-5 to TRBJ2-2; D call uncertain. The CDR3 contains 16 residues. Trimming cost V 0 bases and J 3 bases, with 12 bases left between them. CDR1 SGHKS and CDR2 YYEKEE come from the germline V gene (reference sequence). The CDR3 DNA reads TGTGCCAGCAGCTTGGAACCGACTGGGTACACCGGGGAGCTGTTTTTT. As protein: CASSLEPTGYTGELFF.

This clone came up a few times. DNA of the CDR3: TGTGCCAGCAGCCGGAGACAGGCAATGAACACTGAAGCTTTCTTT. This codes for CASSRRQAMNTEAFF. This chain uses TRBV11-2 with TRBJ1-1; D perhaps matches TRBD1 (6 bases). CDR3 length equals 15 residues. Germline V gene lookup returns CDR1 SGHAT and CDR2 FQNNGV. Trimming left V 5 bases short and J 0 bases short, with 13 bases between.

This chain uses TRBV6-5 with TRBJ1-6, with D hard to call. The V end was cut by 2 bases, the J end by 5 bases, with 10 bases between. This CDR3 has 15 amino acids. The germline V gene has CDR1 MNHEY and CDR2 SVGAGI. Here the CDR3 reads CASSYEGTDNSPLHF. CDR3 coding DNA: TGTGCCAGCAGTTACGAGGGAACAGATAATTCACCCCTCCACTTT.